These 2 T cell receptor beta chains were sequenced from one sample in a study of cytomegalovirus exposure and HLA in healthy donors. This PCR relied on a set of 60 Vbeta primers and 13 Jbeta primers. TCRdb's copy holds only in-frame clones and misses some; the assay was immunoSEQ multiplex PCR. Of more than 150,000 clones detected, roughly 79% appear once; the ten largest clones hold roughly 1.6%. Specimen: PBMCs. These receptors all come from a man aged 40-50 years in good health and CMV-seronegative.

This chain connects TRBV11-3 to TRBJ2-3, with 8 bases fitting TRBD2. Trimming cost V 2 bases and J 6 bases; bases outside gene matches: 7. The CDR3 length is 15 residues. CDR1 is SGHNT and CDR2 is YENEEA in the germline V gene. This CDR3 reads CASSLRAGVPDTQYF. The CDR3, as DNA: TGTGCCAGCAGCTTACGAGCGGGAGTACCGGATACGCAGTATTTT.

J is TRBJ2-6 and V is TRBV18; tentative D call: TRBD2 (6 bases). The germline gives CDR1 KGHSH, CDR2 LQKENI. Trimming stripped 4 bases from V and 0 bases from J, with 16 bases between. CDR3 length equals 18 residues. This chain's CDR3 is CASSQREAWSSGANVLTF. CDR3 DNA: TGTGCCAGCTCACAAAGGGAGGCCTGGAGCTCTGGGGCCAACGTCCTGACTTTC. The full variable domain, with the rest looked up from reference TRBV18 and TRBJ2-6, is NAGVMQNPRHLVRRRGQEARLRCSPMKGHSHVYWYRQLPEEGLKFMVYLQKENIIDESGMPKERFSAEFPKEGPSILRIQQVVRGDSAAYFCASSQREAWSSGANVLTFGAGSRLTVL.